This T cell receptor beta chain was sequenced in a study of response to subunit inactivated influenza vaccine. TCRdb re-called the RT-PCR reads with MiXCR, one entry per CDR3 protein. The table shows 280,000 or so distinct CDR3 sequences, with roughly 22% occurring only once. This clonotype occurred a few times. Its antigen is unidentified. General observations from the study: A suggestion made by the authors is that each seasonal influenza vaccination recruits few new T cells.

This specimen was PBMCs from blood, taken less than 22 months after vaccination. This receptor was obtained from a man aged 50-75 years who received an inactivated influenza vaccine.

The CDR3 DNA follows: TGTGCCACAACCAGGGGTGGTGAGCAGTATTTT. It translates to CATTRGGEQYF. V gene TRBV19 combines with J gene TRBJ2-3; D might be TRBD1 (6 bases). V shed 10 bases and J shed 11 bases, with 16 bases lying between them. Germline CDR1 and CDR2: LNHDA and SQIVND (reference sequence). The CDR3 has 11 amino acids.